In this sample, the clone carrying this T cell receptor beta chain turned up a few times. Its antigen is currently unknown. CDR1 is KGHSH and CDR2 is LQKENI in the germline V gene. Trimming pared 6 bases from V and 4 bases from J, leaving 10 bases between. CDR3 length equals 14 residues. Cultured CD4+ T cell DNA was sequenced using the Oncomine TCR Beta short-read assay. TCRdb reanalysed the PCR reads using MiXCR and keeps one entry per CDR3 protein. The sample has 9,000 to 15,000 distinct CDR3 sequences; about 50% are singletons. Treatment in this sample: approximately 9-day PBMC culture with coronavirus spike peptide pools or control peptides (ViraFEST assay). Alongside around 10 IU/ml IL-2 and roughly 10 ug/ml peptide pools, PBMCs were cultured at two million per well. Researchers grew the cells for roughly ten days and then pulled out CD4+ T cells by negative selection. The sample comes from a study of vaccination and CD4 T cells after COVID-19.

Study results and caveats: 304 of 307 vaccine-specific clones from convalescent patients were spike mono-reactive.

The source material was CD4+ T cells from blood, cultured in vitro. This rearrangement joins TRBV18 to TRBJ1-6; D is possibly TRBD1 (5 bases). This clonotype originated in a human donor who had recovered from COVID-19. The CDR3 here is CASSQTAYNSPLHF. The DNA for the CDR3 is TGTGCCAGCTCCCAGACAGCTTATAATTCACCCCTCCACTTT.